This TCR beta chain was captured in a study of blood T cell repertoires in COVID-19. Study-level information: Donors in the United States, Italy and Spain gave samples during acute or convalescent COVID-19. Sources were T cells, B-cell-depleted T cells, or PBMCs; the material itself was cDNA or gDNA.

Authors' analysis steps: Quantification of nucleated cells was approximated via reference gene primer amplification. Libraries were prepared by immunoSEQ multiplex PCR; TCRdb keeps only in-frame clonotypes and omits some of them. V and J calls and clone size come straight from that table; D and trimming were deduced from the DNA. The table shows some 200,000 clones, with around four fifths occurring only once. Trimming pared 9 bases from V and 6 bases from J, leaving 20 bases between. This CDR3 is 14 amino acids long. In germline, CDR1 is LNHDA, CDR2 SQIVND (reference sequence). Specimen: peripheral blood. V is TRBV19 and J is TRBJ1-1; a possible D gene is TRBD1 (5 bases). The sequence derives from a woman between 40 and 50 years old with acute or convalescent COVID-19. CDR3 DNA sequence: TGTGCCAGCAAAGGTTGGGGGGGGATCCCTGAAGCTTTCTTT. Its protein product is CASKGWGGIPEAFF.